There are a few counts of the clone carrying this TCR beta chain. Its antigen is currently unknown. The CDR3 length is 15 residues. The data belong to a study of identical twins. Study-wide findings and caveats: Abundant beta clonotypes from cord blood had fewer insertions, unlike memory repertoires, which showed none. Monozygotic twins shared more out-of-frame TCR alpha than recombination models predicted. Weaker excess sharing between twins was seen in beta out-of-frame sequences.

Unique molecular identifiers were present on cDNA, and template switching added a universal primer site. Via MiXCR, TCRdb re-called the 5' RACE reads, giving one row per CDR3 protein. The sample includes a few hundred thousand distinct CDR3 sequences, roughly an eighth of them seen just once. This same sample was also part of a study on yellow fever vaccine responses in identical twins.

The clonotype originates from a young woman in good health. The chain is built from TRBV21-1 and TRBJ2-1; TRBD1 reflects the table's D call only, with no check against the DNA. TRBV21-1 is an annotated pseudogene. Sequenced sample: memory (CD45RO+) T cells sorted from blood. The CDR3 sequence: CASRTGEGGSNEQFF. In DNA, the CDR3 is TGTGCCAGCAGGACAGGCGAGGGTGGATCCAATGAGCAGTTCTTC.